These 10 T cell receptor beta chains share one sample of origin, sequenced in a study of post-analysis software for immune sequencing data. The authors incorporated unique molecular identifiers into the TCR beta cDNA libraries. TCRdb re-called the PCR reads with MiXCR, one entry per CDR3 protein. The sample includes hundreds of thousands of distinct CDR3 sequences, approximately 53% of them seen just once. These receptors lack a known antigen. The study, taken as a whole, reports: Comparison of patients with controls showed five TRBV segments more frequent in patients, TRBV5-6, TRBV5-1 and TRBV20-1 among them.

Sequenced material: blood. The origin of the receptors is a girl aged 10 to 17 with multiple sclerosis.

The CDR3 nucleotides read TGCAGTGCTAGGGGTAGCGGGAAGAGCACAGATACGCAGTATTTT. It is translated as CSARGSGKSTDTQYF. The rearrangement joins TRBV20-1 to TRBJ2-3, with 8 bases aligning to TRBD2. From germline, CDR1 is DFQATT and CDR2 SNEGSKA (reference sequence). J gave up 0 bases and V 3 bases, and 5 bases lay outside the gene matches. CDR3 size: 15 residues.

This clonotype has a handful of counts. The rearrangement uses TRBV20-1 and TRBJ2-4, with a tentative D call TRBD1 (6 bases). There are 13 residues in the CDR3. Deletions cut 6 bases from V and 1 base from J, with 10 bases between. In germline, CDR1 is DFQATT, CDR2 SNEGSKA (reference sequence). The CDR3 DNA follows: TGCAGTGCGCCCCAGGGGGCCAAAAACATTCAGTACTTC. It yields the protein CSAPQGAKNIQYF.

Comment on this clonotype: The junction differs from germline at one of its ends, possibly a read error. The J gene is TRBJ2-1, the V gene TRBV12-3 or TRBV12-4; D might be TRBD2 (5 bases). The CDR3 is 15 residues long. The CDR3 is CASRDRGSRNNEEFF. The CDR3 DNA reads TGTGCCAGCAGGGATCGGGGTAGCCGAAACAATGAGGAGTTCTTC.

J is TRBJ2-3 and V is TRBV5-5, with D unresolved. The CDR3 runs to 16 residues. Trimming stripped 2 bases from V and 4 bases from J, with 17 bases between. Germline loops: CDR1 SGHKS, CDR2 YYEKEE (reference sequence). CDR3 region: CASSFTLPSGADTQYF. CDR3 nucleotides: TGTGCCAGCAGCTTTACGTTGCCGTCGGGCGCAGATACGCAGTATTTT.

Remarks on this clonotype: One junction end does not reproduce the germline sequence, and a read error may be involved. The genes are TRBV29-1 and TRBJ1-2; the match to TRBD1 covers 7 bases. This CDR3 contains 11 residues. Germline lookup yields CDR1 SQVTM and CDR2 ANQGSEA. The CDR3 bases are TGCAGCGTCGAAGGGGGCAATGGCTACACCTTC. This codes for CSVEGGNGYTF.

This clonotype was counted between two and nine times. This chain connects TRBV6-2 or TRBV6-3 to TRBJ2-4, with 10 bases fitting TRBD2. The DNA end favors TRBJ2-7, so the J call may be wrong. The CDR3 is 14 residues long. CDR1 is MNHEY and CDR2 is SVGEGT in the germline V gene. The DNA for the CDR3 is TGTGCCAGCAGTAGGACTAGCGGACTCTACGAGCAGTACTTC. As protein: CASSRTSGLYEQYF.

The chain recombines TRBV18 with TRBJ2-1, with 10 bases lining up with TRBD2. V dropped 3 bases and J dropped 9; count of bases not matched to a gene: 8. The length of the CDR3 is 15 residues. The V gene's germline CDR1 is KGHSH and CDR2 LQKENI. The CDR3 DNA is TGTGCCAGCTCACCCCGGACTAGCGGCAACCTTGAGCAGTTCTTC. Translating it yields CASSPRTSGNLEQFF.

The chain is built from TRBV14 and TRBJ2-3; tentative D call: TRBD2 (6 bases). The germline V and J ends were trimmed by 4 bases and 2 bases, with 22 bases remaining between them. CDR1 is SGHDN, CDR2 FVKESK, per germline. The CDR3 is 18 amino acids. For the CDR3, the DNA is TGTGCCAGCAGCCCCCCCCACCGCGGGACCCTCTACACAGATACGCAGTATTTT. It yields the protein CASSPPHRGTLYTDTQYF.

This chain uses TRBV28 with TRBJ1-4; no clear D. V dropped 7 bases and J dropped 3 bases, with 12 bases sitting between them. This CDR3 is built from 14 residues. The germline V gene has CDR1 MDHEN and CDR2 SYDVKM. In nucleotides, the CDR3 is TGTGCCAGCAACAGACTCGCTGCTAATGAAAAACTGTTTTTT. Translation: CASNRLAANEKLFF.

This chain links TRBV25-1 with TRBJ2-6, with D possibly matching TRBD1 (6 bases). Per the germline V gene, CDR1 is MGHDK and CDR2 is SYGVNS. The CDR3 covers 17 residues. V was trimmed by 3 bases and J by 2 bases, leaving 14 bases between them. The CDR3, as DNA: TGTGCCAGCAGTGACCGGACAGTGGGGACTGGGGCCAACGTCCTGACTTTC. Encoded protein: CASSDRTVGTGANVLTF.